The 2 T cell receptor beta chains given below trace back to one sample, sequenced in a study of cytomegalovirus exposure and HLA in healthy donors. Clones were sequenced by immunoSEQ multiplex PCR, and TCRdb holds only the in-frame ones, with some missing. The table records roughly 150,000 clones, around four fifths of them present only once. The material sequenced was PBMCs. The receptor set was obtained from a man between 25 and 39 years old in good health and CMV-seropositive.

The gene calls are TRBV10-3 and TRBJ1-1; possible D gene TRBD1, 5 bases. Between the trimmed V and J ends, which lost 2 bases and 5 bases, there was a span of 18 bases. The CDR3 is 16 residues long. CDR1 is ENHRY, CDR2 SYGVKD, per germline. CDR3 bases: TGTGCCATCAGTGAGACCGGACACAGCCCCGGTACTGAAGCTTTCTTT. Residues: CAISETGHSPGTEAFF.

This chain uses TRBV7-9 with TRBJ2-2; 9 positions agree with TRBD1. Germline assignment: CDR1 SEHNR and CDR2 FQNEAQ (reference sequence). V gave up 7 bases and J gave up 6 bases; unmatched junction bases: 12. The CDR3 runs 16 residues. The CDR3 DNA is TGTGCCAGCATCAATTCCTGGACAGGGGCCCCCGGGGAGCTGTTTTTT. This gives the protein CASINSWTGAPGELFF. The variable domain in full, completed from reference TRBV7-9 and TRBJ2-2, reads DTGVSQNPRHKITKRGQNVTFRCDPISEHNRLYWYRQTLGQGPEFLTYFQNEAQLEKSRLLSDRFSAERPKGSFSTLEIQRTEQGDSAMYLCASINSWTGAPGELFFGEGSRLTVL.